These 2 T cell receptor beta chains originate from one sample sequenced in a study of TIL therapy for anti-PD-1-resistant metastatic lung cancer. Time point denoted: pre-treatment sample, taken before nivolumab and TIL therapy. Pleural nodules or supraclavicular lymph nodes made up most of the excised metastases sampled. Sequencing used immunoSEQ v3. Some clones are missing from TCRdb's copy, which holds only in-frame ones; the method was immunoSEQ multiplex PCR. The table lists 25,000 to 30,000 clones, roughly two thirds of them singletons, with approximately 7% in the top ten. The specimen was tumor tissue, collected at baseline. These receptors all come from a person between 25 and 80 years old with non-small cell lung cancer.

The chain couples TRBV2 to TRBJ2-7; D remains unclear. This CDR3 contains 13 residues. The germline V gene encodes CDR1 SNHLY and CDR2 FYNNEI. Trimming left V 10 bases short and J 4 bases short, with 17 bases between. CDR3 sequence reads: CANLVVGPYEQYF. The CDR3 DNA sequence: TGTGCCAACCTGGTAGTGGGCCCTTACGAGCAGTACTTC. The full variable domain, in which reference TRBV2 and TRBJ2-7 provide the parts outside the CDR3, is EPEVTQTPSHQVTQMGQEVILRCVPISNHLYFYWYRQILGQKVEFLVSFYNNEISEKSEIFDDQFSVERPDGSNFTLKIRSTKLEDSAMYFCANLVVGPYEQYFGPGTRLTVT.

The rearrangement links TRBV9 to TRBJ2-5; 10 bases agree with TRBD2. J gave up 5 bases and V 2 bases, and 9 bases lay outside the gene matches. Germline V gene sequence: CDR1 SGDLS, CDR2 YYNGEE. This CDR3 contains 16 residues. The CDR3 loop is CASSVGLAALGETQYF. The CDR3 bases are TGTGCCAGCAGCGTCGGACTAGCGGCTCTCGGGGAGACCCAGTACTTC.